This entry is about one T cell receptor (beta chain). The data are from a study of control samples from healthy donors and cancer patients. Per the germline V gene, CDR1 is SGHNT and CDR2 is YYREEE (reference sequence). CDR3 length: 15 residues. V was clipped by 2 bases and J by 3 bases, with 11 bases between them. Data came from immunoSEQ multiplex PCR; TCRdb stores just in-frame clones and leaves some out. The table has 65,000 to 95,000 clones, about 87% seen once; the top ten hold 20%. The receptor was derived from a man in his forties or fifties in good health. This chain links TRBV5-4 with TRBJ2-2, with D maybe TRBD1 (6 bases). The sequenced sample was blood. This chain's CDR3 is CASSFGGKDTGELFF. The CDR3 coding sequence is TGTGCCAGCAGCTTTGGGGGCAAGGACACCGGGGAGCTGTTTTTT.